This T cell receptor beta chain is from a study of blood T cells in healthy people across ages. Donors were systemically healthy Caucasian individuals from Russia aged 6 to 90 years. A minimum of 5 micrograms of total RNA was extracted per sample. General study points: PBMCs left unsorted prevented a conclusive naive versus antigen-experienced comparison.

A remark on this clonotype: Its antigen is currently unknown.

A second about 6 to 11 cycle PCR used barcoded and J-beta primers. A single record per CDR3 protein comes from TCRdb applying MiXCR to the 5' RACE reads. The sample yields under 750,000 distinct CDR3 sequences, less than 60% seen once. The clonotype comes from an elderly man in good health. Sequencing used blood.

In DNA form, the CDR3 reads TGCAGTGCTAGATCGGGACTAGCGGAGACAACCTACGAGCAGTACTTC. Residues: CSARSGLAETTYEQYF. The chain employs TRBV20-1 and TRBJ2-7; 11 bases line up with TRBD2. CDR1 and CDR2 from the germline V gene are DFQATT and SNEGSKA (reference sequence). The CDR3 runs to 16 residues. V gave up 2 bases and J gave up 2 bases; unmatched junction bases: 8.